This entry concerns a single T cell receptor beta chain. What it binds is unknown. A J-beta primer mix and a sample-barcoded 5' primer were used in a second PCR of roughly 6 to 11 cycles. TCRdb redid the calling of the 5' RACE reads with MiXCR, one entry per CDR3 protein. The sample includes some 1.5 million distinct CDR3 sequences, roughly 27% seen only once; the top ten take roughly 8%. The record originates from a study of blood T cells in healthy people across ages. Study findings and constraints: The authors considered diversity estimates from one million T cells to be underestimates.

The individuals who served as donors were healthy Caucasians living in Russia, aged roughly 6 to 90. Germline CDR1 GTSNPN, CDR2 SVGIG (reference sequence). Trimming took 1 base from V and 0 from J, leaving 9 bases between them. CDR3 size: 14 residues. The gene calls are TRBV30 and TRBJ1-2; no clear D gene. The sequence derives from a woman aged 25 to 39 in good health. Input material: blood. The CDR3 region is CAWSARPANYGYTF. DNA of the CDR3: TGTGCCTGGAGTGCCCGCCCCGCTAACTATGGCTACACCTTC.